This is a list of T cell receptor beta chains from one sample in a study of cytomegalovirus exposure and HLA in healthy donors. This table comes from immunoSEQ multiplex PCR, and its TCRdb copy is limited to in-frame clones, with some not included. Found here are 75,000 to 90,000 clones, 78% of them singletons; the top ten hold approximately 9%. Sequencing was carried out using PBMCs. The origin of the receptors is a woman aged 40 to 55 in good health and CMV-seropositive. The CDR3 runs from the conserved cysteine through the conserved F or W. D genes are given only for firm matches. Rows may omit the clone size; those that give it use once, few, many or a size class.

>TRBJ2-5|TRBD1|14|.|TRBV9
CASSIGTVGETQYF
TGTGCCAGCAGCATCGGGACAGTTGGGGAGACCCAGTACTTC
>TRBJ1-2|.|14|.|TRBV7-9
CASSLGGPVYGYTF
TGTGCCAGCAGCTTAGGCGGGCCGGTCTATGGCTACACCTTC
>TRBJ2-7|.|12|.|TRBV6-1
CASSVVLYEQYF
TGTGCCAGCAGTGTCGTCCTCTACGAGCAGTACTTC
>TRBJ1-2|.|14|once|TRBV11-1
CASSLEGGQYGYTF
TGTGCCAGCAGCTTGGAAGGCGGCCAGTATGGCTACACCTTC
>TRBJ2-1|TRBD2|15|.|TRBV18
CASSMAGDLYNEQFF
TGTGCCAGCTCCATGGCGGGGGATCTCTACAATGAGCAGTTCTTC
>TRBJ2-3|TRBD2|16|once|TRBV7-9
CASSPTSGGPGDTQYF
TGTGCCAGCAGCCCGACTAGCGGGGGGCCCGGAGATACGCAGTATTTT
>TRBJ1-1|.|16|few|TRBV4-3
CASSQAPHRDHTEAFF
TGCGCCAGCAGCCAAGCCCCCCACAGGGATCACACTGAAGCTTTCTTT
>TRBJ2-5|TRBD2|15|.|TRBV19
CASSIVGGGLETQYF
TGTGCCAGTAGTATAGTGGGCGGGGGATTGGAGACCCAGTACTTC
>TRBJ1-1|.|15|.|TRBV5-1
CASSLHGGVDTEAFF
TGCGCCAGCAGCTTGCATGGAGGGGTAGACACTGAAGCTTTCTTT
>TRBJ1-2|TRBD1|14|.|TRBV27
CASTLRQGTYGYTF
TGTGCCAGCACCCTCCGACAGGGGACCTATGGCTACACCTTC
>TRBJ1-1|.|13|.|TRBV11-2
CASSLGQMTEAFF
TGTGCCAGCAGCTTAGGACAGATGACTGAAGCTTTCTTT
>TRBJ2-7|.|14|few|TRBV27
CASSLFQGGDEQYF
TGTGCCAGCAGTTTATTCCAGGGAGGCGACGAGCAGTACTTC
>TRBJ2-7|TRBD2|14|.|TRBV30
CAWRGGGGSHEQYF
TGTGCCTGGAGGGGCGGGGGGGGTTCCCACGAGCAGTACTTC